This T cell receptor beta chain was retrieved from a study of blood T cell repertoires in COVID-19. Overall study: Specimens from acute and convalescent COVID-19 originated in the United States, Italy and Spain.

Trimming took 6 bases from V and 4 from J; bases not matched to a gene: 10. Germline V gives CDR1 LNHDA, CDR2 SQIVND (reference sequence). This CDR3 spans 15 amino acids. Libraries were prepared by immunoSEQ multiplex PCR; TCRdb keeps only in-frame clonotypes and omits some of them. Among about 66,000 clones, roughly 78% were seen once, and the ten largest hold over 7.5%. This chain links TRBV19 with TRBJ2-3, with TRBD1 matching over 7 bases. Sample: peripheral blood. The sequence was obtained from a human donor in a cohort sampled during active COVID-19. CDR3 sequence (DNA): TGTGCCAGTAGCTTTCGACAGGGTGGGGCAGATACGCAGTATTTT. It yields the protein CASSFRQGGADTQYF.